The rows below give T cell receptor beta chains drawn from one sample of a study of T cell changes during pregnancy in multiple sclerosis. TCRdb's copy holds only in-frame clones and misses some; the assay was immunoSEQ multiplex PCR. Here the sample spans about 64,000 clones, around 97% being singletons. The starting material was CD8+ T cells from peripheral blood mononuclear cells, obtained after pregnancy. All receptors come from a female donor with multiple sclerosis, enrolled in a pregnancy study. Each CDR3 is given with its conserved first and last residue. The D gene is left open where the match is weak. Part of the rows lack a size; the others show once, few, many or a class for expanded clones.

clone_size,d_call,v_call,j_call,cdr3_nt,cdr3_aa
once,NA,TRBV28,TRBJ2-6,TGTGCCAGCAGTTTACAAAACTCTGGGGCCAACGTCCTGACTTTC,CASSLQNSGANVLTF
NA,TRBD2,TRBV27,TRBJ2-1,TGTGCCAGCAGTCTAACAAGCGGGAGGCCCTACAATGAGCAGTTCTTC,CASSLTSGRPYNEQFF
NA,TRBD2,TRBV30,TRBJ2-1,TGTGCCTGGAAACTAGCGGGAGGGCCTTGGGATGAGCAGTTCTTC,CAWKLAGGPWDEQFF
NA,TRBD1,TRBV27,TRBJ2-5,TGTGCCAGCAGTTTTGGGGGACAGGGCGGGACCCAGTACTTC,CASSFGGQGGTQYF
NA,NA,TRBV6-1,TRBJ1-3,TGTGCCAGCAGGTCGAGGGCCCCTGGAAACACCATATATTTT,CASRSRAPGNTIYF
NA,NA,TRBV18,TRBJ2-1,TGTGCCAGCTCACCAATAACAGACGAGCAGTTCTTC,CASSPITDEQFF
NA,TRBD1,TRBV7-7,TRBJ2-2,TGTGCTACGCGACAGGGGGCCGGGGAGCTGTTTTTT,CATRQGAGELFF
NA,TRBD2,TRBV10-3,TRBJ2-1,TGTGCCATCGGTAGGCCTAGCGGTAACCTAGTGGATGAGCAGTTCTTC,CAIGRPSGNLVDEQFF
NA,NA,TRBV30,TRBJ2-7,TGTGCCTGGAGTAGCGGGCGGACCTACGAGCAGTACTTC,CAWSSGRTYEQYF
NA,NA,TRBV19,TRBJ1-1,TGTGCCAGCAGGGCAGGGAACACTGAAGCTTTCTTT,CASRAGNTEAFF
once,NA,TRBV7-8,TRBJ2-3,TGTGCTAGCCAAGGAACTAGCAGGAGCCGGGGACGAGATACGCAGTATTTT,CASQGTSRSRGRDTQYF
NA,TRBD2,TRBV7-6,TRBJ2-7,TGTGCCAGCAGCCTTTCTTCGGGACTAGCGGGAGGCGAGCAGTACTTC,CASSLSSGLAGGEQYF
NA,TRBD2,TRBV7-9,TRBJ2-5,TGTGCCAGCTCCCCCCCAGCGGGAGAAGAGACCCAGTACTTC,CASSPPAGEETQYF
NA,TRBD1,TRBV27,TRBJ1-5,TGTGCCAGCAGTCAACTAGGGGGCGGGCAGCCCCAGCATTTT,CASSQLGGGQPQHF
NA,TRBD1,TRBV5-1,TRBJ2-7,TGCGCCAGCAGCTTGGTGGGACAGGGGGCTTACGAGCAGTACTTC,CASSLVGQGAYEQYF
NA,TRBD1,TRBV15,TRBJ1-1,TGTGCCACCAGAAACAGGGGGCACACTGAAGCTTTCTTT,CATRNRGHTEAFF
once,TRBD1,TRBV6-1,TRBJ1-4,TGTGCCAGCAGTGAAGTTGCTCCCGGACAGGGTTTGAATGAAAAACTGTTTTTT,CASSEVAPGQGLNEKLFF
NA,TRBD1,TRBV9,TRBJ1-2,TGTGCCAGCAGCGTAGAGGTGCCGGACAGGGACTATGGCTACACCTTC,CASSVEVPDRDYGYTF
NA,TRBD2,TRBV19,TRBJ2-7,TGTGCCAGTAGTCCATGGACTAGCGGGAACTACGAGCAGTACTTC,CASSPWTSGNYEQYF
NA,NA,TRBV6-1,TRBJ2-7,TGTGCCAGCAGTGAGGTTGTCATGAGAACCACCTACGAGCAGTACTTC,CASSEVVMRTTYEQYF
NA,NA,TRBV27,TRBJ2-7,TGTGCCAGCAGTCGGGGACTTAAATCCTACGAGCAGTACTTC,CASSRGLKSYEQYF